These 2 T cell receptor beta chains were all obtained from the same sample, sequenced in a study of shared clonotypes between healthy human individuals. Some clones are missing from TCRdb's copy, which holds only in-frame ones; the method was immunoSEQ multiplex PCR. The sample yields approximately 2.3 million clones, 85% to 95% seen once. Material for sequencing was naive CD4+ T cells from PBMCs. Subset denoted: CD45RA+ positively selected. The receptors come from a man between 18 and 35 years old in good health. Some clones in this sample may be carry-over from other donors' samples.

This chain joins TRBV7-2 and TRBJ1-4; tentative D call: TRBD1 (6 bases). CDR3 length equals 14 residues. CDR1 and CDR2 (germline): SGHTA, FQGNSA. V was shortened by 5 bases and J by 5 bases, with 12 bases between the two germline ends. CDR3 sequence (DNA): TGTGCCAGCAGCCCGGACAGTTTAAATGAAAAACTGTTTTTT. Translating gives CASSPDSLNEKLFF.

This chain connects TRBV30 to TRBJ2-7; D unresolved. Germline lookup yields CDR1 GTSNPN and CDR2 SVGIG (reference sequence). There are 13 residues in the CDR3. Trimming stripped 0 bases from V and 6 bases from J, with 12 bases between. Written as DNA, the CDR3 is TGTGCCTGGAGTGTATTAACCCGAGGCGAGCAGTACTTC. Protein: CAWSVLTRGEQYF.